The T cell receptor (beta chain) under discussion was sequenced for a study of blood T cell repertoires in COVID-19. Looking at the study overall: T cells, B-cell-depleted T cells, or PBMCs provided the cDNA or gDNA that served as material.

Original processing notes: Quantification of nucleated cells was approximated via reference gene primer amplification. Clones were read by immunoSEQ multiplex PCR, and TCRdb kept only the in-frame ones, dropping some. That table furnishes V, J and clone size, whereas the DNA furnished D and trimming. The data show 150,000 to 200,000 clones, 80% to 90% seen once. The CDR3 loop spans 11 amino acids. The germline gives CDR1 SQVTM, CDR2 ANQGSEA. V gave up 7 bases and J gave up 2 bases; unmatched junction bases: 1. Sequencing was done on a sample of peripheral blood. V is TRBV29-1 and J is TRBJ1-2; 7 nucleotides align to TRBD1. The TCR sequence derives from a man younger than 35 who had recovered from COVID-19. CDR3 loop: CSAGQNYGYTF. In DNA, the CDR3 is TGCAGCGCGGGACAGAACTATGGCTACACCTTC. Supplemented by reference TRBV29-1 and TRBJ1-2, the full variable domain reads SAVISQKPSRDICQRGTSLTIQCQVDSQVTMMFWYRQQPGQSLTLIATANQGSEATYESGFVIDKFPISRPNLTFSTLTVSNMSPEDSSIYLCSAGQNYGYTFGSGTRLTVV.